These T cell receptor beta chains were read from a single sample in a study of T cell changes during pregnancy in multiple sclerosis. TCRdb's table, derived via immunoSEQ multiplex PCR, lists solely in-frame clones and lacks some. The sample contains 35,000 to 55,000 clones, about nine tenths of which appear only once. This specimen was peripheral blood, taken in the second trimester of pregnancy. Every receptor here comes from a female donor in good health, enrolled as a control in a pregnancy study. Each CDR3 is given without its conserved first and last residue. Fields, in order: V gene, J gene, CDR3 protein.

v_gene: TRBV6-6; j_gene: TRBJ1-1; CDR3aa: ASSPNTEAF
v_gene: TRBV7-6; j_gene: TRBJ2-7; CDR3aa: ASSYSGEGAAYEQY
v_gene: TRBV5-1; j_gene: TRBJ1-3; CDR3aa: ASSSSSGNTIY
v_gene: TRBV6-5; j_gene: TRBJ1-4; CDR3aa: ASSPTGTGREELF
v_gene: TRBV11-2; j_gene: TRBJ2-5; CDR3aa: ASRVIAGGTTRWETQY
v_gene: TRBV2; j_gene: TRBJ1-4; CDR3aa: ASTEKWGGVGNEKLF
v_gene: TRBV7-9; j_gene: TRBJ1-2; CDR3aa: ASSLAQGHYGYT
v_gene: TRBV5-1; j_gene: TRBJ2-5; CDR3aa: ASSWLAGVGETQY
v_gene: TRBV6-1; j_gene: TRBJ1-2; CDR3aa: ASTWAGDYGYT
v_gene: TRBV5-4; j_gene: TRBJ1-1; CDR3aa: ASSTWGGRDRGMNTEAF
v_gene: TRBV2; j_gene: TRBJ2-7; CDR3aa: ASSIVSYEQY
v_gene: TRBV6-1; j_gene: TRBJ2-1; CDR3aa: ASSVGHYNEQF
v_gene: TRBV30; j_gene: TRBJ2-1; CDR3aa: AWSSGTGYNEQF
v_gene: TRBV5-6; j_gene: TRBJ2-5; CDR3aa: ASSLLLAPNLAETQY
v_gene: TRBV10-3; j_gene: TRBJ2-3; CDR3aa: AIRGQGGAADTQY
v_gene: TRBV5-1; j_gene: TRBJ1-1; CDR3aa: ASSFGQGGPEAF
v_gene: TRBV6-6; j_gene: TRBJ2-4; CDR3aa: ASNHRGEGMGIQY
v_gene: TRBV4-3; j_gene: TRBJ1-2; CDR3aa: ASSQGHLGAGNYGYT
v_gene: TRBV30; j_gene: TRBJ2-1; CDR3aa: ASSGQGGYNEQF
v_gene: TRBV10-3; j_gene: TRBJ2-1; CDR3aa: AIKGDQPYNEQF
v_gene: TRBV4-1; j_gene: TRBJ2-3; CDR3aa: ASSQEGRDVSYTDTQY
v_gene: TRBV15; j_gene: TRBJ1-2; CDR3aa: ATRGQGRIDYT
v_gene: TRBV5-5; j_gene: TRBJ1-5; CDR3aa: ASLQGPEPQH
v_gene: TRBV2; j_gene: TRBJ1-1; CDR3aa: ASVRGLNTEAF
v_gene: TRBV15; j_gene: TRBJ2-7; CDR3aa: ATSRDRLAGVGEQY
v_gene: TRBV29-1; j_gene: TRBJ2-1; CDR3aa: SARLLAGGSNEQF
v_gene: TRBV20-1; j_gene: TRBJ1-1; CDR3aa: SAYRNTEAF
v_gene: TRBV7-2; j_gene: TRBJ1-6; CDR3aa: ASSLGEYNSPLH
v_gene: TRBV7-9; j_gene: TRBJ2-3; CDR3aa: ASRLTDTQY
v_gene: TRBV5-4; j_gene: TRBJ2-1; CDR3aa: ASSLGLAGGREQF
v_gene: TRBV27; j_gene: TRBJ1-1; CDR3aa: ASSRTGGMNTEAF
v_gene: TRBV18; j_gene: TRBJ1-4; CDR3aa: ASSPPGQSREKLF
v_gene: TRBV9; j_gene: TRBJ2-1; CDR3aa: ASSVVGGGEQF
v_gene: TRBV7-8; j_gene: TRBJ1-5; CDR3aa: ASSLVSTRDVDNQPQH
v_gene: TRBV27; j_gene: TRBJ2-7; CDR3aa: ASSMGQTYEQY
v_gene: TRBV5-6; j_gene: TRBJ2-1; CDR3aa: ASSWAGNEQF
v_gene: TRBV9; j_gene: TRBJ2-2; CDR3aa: ASSLAGSNTGELF
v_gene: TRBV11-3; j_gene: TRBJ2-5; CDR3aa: ASSRRDYPQETQY
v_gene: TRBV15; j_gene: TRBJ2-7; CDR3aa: ATSRGGQGSYEQY
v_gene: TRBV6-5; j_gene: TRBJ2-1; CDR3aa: ASSYSSSFHNEQF
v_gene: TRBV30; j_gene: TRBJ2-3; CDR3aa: AWSRGSGTDTQY
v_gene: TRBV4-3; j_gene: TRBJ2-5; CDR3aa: ASSQEGFGGGIQETQY
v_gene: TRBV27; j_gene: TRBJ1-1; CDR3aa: ASSSGHGRAEAF
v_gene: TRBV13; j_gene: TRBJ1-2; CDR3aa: ASSSGSRGRDGYT
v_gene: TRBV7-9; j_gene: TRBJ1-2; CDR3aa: ASSLGGSYGYT
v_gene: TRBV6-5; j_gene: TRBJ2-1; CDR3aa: ASSYSSGYYNEQF
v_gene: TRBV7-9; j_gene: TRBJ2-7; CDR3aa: ASSLGGQGYEQY
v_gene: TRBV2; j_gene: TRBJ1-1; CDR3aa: ATFDSRNTEAF
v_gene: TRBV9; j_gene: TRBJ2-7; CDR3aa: ASSVDRKSYEQY
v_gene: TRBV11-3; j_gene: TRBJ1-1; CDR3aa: ASSRAGTVNTEAF
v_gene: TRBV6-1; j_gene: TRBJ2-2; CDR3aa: ASSRDSHTGELF
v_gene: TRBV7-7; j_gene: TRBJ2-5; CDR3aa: ASSPGLAGSETQY
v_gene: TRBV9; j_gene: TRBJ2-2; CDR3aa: ASSVSITGELF